One T cell receptor (beta chain) is described in this entry. Its antigen is unknown. The CDR3 has 15 residues. Germline lookup yields CDR1 MGHRA and CDR2 YSYEKL. Germline trimming cut 5 bases from V and 4 bases from J; bases unmatched to any gene: 8. Here immunoSEQ multiplex PCR was the method, and the copy in TCRdb shows in-frame clones only, minus some. The top ten clones hold around 9% of a sample with 150,000 or so clones, 89% of them seen once. This sample is drawn from a study of cytomegalovirus exposure and HLA in healthy donors. Study-level results: Listed as cytomegalovirus-associated were 150 to 200 TCR beta chains.

This TCR came from a woman under 30 in good health and CMV-seropositive. Sequencing was performed on PBMCs. The chain uses TRBV4-1 and TRBJ2-3; 8 bases are a match to TRBD2. This CDR3 reads CASSFRFGGADTQYF. In nucleotides, the CDR3 is TGCGCCAGCAGCTTTCGTTTCGGGGGGGCAGATACGCAGTATTTT.